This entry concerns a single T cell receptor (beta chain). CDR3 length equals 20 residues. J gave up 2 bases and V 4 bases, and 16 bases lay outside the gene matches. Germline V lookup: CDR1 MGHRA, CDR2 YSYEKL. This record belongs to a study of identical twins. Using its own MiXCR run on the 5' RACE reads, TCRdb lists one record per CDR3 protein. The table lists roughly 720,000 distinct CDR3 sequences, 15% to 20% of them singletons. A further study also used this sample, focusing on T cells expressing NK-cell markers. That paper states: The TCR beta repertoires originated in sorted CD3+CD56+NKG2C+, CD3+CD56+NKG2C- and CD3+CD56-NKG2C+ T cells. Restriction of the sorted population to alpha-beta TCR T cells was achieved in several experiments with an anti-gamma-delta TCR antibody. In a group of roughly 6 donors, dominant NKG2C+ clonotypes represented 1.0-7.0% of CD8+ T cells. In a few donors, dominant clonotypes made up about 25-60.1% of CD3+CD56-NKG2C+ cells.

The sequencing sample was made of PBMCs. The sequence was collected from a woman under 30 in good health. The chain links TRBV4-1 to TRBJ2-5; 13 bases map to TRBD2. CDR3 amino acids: CASSPLRAPGLAGEQETQYF. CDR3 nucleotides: TGCGCCAGCAGCCCCCTTAGGGCCCCCGGACTAGCGGGGGAGCAAGAGACCCAGTACTTC.